This TCR beta chain was profiled in a study of blood T cell repertoires in COVID-19 (dated by TCRdb to 2020 to 2021). Background for the entire study: Samples covering the acute and convalescent phases of COVID-19 were provided by collaborators in the United States, Italy and Spain. The prospective study material was composed of cDNA or gDNA derived from T cells, B-cell-depleted T cells, or PBMCs. Where HLA class I and class II types were available, the types were taken from metadata supplied by the sample provider, not from assay-based typing. Subjects who had been exposed to COVID-19, were actively infected with it, or had recovered from it provided the deeply sampled blood TCRbeta repertoires that made up the dataset. The samples were drawn from the first 160 participants of the ongoing ImmuneRACE study and from more than 1,000 subjects provided by 6 global collaborators. Sample metadata almost always included a de-identified subject ID, COVID-19 status, age in years and sex. The repertoires were released in a freely available public database intended as a resource for research on the immune response to SARS-CoV-2.

Comments on this clone: Its antigen target is currently unknown. Qualities for individual bases were not recorded, and no much larger clone is one base off.

Participants in the prospective study were enrolled through a virtual design, were aged roughly 18 to 100 years, and lived in about 25 United States geographic areas. To assign participants to cohorts, the prospective study relied on clinical history that participants themselves reported in a screening survey and a study questionnaire. In the prospective study, whole blood, serum and a nasopharyngeal or oropharyngeal swab were collected from each participant by mobile phlebotomists. Over a roughly 2-month period, participants in the prospective study had the option of providing additional blood draws and questionnaires. Before DNA extraction, blood samples from the prospective study were shipped at room temperature or frozen. General study outcomes and caveats: The quantity of clinical and demographic metadata differed by source and by participant and was supplied without curation.

CDR1 is given as SGHRS and CDR2 as YFSETQ, both from the germline V gene. V and J are truncated by 0 bases and 6 bases respectively, leaving an intervening sequence of 10 bases. From its cysteine to its phenylalanine, the CDR3 spans 15 amino acids. The CDR3 DNA has 45 bases and is translated from base 1. The immunoSEQ Assay, a bias-controlled multiplex PCR, was used to amplify TCRbeta CDR3 regions from genomic DNA. Concerning the study's data processing: The number of nucleated cells in each sample was estimated by amplification of reference gene primers within the assay. Sequence reads were collapsed and filtered to measure the absolute abundance of every unique TCRbeta CDR3 rearrangement. For each sample, productive Simpson clonality was calculated by taking the square root of Simpson's diversity index across productive rearrangements. The immuneACCESS repertoire file appears here via TCRdb, limited to in-frame rearrangements. These files lack a portion of the clones; in checked studies, under half of the deficit traces to unresolved V genes, and the cause of the others is not known. That table supplies the V and J calls and clone size; D and trimming were determined from the DNA. The sample contains fewer than 350,000 clones, around 90% of them found a single time. The ten largest clones take up about 1.7% of the sample.

Specimen: PBMCs or T cells enriched from blood (not recorded which). This clonotype originated in a woman between 18 and 29 years old with acute COVID-19. The sequence joins TRBV5-1 to TRBJ1-6; the D gene is unclear. DNA sequence: TGCGCCAGCAGCTTGGTTATTTCGGGTAATTCACCCCTCCACTTT. It encodes CASSLVISGNSPLHF.